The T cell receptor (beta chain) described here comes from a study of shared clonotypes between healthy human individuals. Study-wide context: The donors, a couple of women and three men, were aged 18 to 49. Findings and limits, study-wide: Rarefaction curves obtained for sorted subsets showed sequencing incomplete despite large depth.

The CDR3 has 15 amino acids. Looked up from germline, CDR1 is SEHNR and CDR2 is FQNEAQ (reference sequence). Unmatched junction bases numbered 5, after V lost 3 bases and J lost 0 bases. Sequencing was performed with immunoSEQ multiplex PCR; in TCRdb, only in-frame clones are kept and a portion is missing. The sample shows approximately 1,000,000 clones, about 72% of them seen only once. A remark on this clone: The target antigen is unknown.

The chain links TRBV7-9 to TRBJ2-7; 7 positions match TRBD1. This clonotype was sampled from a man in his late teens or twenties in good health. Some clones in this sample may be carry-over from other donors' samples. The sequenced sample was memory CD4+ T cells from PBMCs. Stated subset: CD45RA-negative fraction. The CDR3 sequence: CASSFEGAYSYEQYF. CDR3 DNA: TGTGCCAGCAGCTTTGAGGGGGCGTACTCCTACGAGCAGTACTTC.